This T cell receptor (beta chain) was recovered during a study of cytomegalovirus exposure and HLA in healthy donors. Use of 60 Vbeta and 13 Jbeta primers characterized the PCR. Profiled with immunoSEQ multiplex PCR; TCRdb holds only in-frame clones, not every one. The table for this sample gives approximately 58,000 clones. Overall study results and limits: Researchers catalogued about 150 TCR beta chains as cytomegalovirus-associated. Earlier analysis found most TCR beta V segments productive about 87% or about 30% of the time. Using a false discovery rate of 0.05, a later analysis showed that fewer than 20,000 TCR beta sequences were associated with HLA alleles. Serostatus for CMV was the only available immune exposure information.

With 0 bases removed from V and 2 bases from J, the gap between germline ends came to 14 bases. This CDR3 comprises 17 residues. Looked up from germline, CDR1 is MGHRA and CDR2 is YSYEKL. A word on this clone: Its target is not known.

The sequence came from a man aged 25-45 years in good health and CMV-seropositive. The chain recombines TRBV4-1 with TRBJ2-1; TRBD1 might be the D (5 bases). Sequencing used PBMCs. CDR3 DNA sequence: TGCGCCAGCAGCCAAGATAGAATGGACATGGCCTACAATGAGCAGTTCTTC. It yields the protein CASSQDRMDMAYNEQFF.